The clone carrying this TCR beta chain was detected only once. The data belong to a study of PD-L1 blockade in urothelial cancer. Documented time point: pretreatment peripheral blood. Some clones are missing from TCRdb's copy, which holds only in-frame ones; the method was immunoSEQ multiplex PCR. Found here are about 72,000 clones, roughly 88% of them singletons; the top ten hold under 6%. V was trimmed by 4 bases and J by 7 bases, leaving 8 bases between them. The germline CDR1 and CDR2 sequences are DFQATT and SNEGSKA (reference sequence). CDR3 length: 11 residues. This clonotype was obtained from a man aged 70 or older with urothelial cancer. The chain carries TRBV20-1 and TRBJ2-1; weak D call: TRBD2 (6 bases). This material consisted of PBMCs, taken around atezolizumab (anti-PD-L1) treatment. The chain's CDR3 is CSAIRGNEQFF. The CDR3 DNA sequence: TGCAGTGCTATTCGGGGGAATGAGCAGTTCTTC.